These 28 T cell receptor beta chains came from one sample sequenced in a study of shared clonotypes between healthy human individuals. Sequencing was performed with immunoSEQ multiplex PCR; in TCRdb, only in-frame clones are kept and a portion is missing. The table has approximately 2.1 million clones, 85% to 95% seen once; the top ten hold roughly 0.36%. Sequenced input: naive CD4+ T cells from PBMCs. The subset: CD45RA+ positively selected. The source is a man younger than 30 in good health. Some clones in this sample may be carry-over from other donors' samples.

This sequence joins TRBV28 and TRBJ2-7; 11 bases align to TRBD2. CDR1 and CDR2 from the germline V gene are MDHEN and SYDVKM. V lost 5 bases, J lost 2 bases, and 5 bases stayed unmatched. This CDR3 has 15 amino acids. The CDR3 DNA is TGTGCCAGCAGTCCCGGGACTAGCGGAGCCTACGAGCAGTACTTC. The encoded protein is CASSPGTSGAYEQYF.

The chain uses TRBV28 and TRBJ2-1; 15 nucleotides agree with TRBD2. Germline values: CDR1 MDHEN, CDR2 SYDVKM. The CDR3 covers 20 residues. With V trimmed by 4 bases and J by 1 base, 11 bases remained unmatched. The CDR3 DNA follows: TGTGCCAGCAGTTCGTCCGACGGGACTAGCGGGAGGTTGTCCTACAATGAGCAGTTCTTC. Its protein is CASSSSDGTSGRLSYNEQFF.

The V and J genes are TRBV2 and TRBJ2-3; no definite D call. The CDR3 is 15 residues long. Germline V gene data show CDR1 as SNHLY and CDR2 as FYNNEI. V gave up 6 bases and J gave up 5 bases, with 18 bases separating them. CDR3 coding DNA: TGTGCCAGCAGAGAGAGGCGACGGGTGGGAGATACGCAGTATTTT. It is translated as CASRERRRVGDTQYF.

The genes are TRBV5-1 and TRBJ2-2; no clear D. V lost 2 bases and J 6 bases, leaving 5 bases between the germline ends. This CDR3 is 12 amino acids long. From germline, CDR1 is SGHRS and CDR2 YFSETQ. Here the CDR3 DNA reads TGCGCCAGCAGCTTCTCTCCCGGGGAGCTGTTTTTT. Translating it yields CASSFSPGELFF.

This chain connects TRBV9 to TRBJ2-3; TRBD2 might be the D (6 bases). The CDR3 loop spans 14 amino acids. The V gene's germline CDR1 is SGDLS and CDR2 YYNGEE. V lost 2 bases, J lost 4 bases, and 11 bases lay in between. CDR3 in amino acids: CASSVTGAADTQYF. CDR3 coding DNA: TGTGCCAGCAGCGTTACGGGAGCAGCAGATACGCAGTATTTT. Combining the CDR3 with reference TRBV9 and TRBJ2-3 gives the whole variable domain DSGVTQTPKHLITATGQRVTLRCSPRSGDLSVYWYQQSLDQGLQFLIQYYNGEERAKGNILERFSAQQFPDLHSELNLSSLELGDSALYFCASSVTGAADTQYFGPGTRLTVL.

In its sample, this clone was seen once. This sequence joins TRBV2 and TRBJ2-7; 8 positions match TRBD1. The germline V gene has CDR1 SNHLY and CDR2 FYNNEI. The CDR3 spans 15 residues. Trimming took 5 bases from V and 5 from J; bases not matched to a gene: 11. The CDR3 DNA reads TGTGCCAGCAGTCGAAGGAAGGACAGGGCCCACGAGCAGTACTTC. This encodes CASSRRKDRAHEQYF.

This clone came up once. V and J are TRBV5-1 and TRBJ1-1; D uncertain. Trimming took 5 bases from V and 8 from J, leaving 25 bases between them. The CDR3 is 16 amino acids. Germline CDR1 reads SGHRS; CDR2 reads YFSETQ. The chain's CDR3 is CASRLGPPGIIGEAFF. Written as DNA, the CDR3 is TGCGCCAGCAGGTTAGGCCCTCCTGGCATTATTGGCGAAGCTTTCTTT.

The chain combines TRBV5-1 with TRBJ2-1; 10 bases fit TRBD2. The V and J ends lost 4 bases and 8 bases, in that order; junction bases with no gene match: 9. Per the germline V gene, CDR1 is SGHRS and CDR2 is YFSETQ. CDR3 length: 15 residues. In DNA, the CDR3 is TGCGCCAGCAGCCTGCCGCTAGCGGGAGTGCATGAGCAGTTCTTC. Its protein is CASSLPLAGVHEQFF.

The chain links TRBV5-4 to TRBJ2-7, with 12 bases aligning to TRBD1. The CDR3 is 14 amino acids. Germline trimming cut 3 bases from V and 5 bases from J; bases unmatched to any gene: 3. From germline, CDR1 is SGHNT and CDR2 YYREEE (reference sequence). CDR3 bases: TGTGCCAGCAGCTCCCGGGACAGGGGGCACGAGCAGTACTTC. Protein product: CASSSRDRGHEQYF. The whole variable domain, remainder taken from reference TRBV5-4 and TRBJ2-7, is ETGVTQSPTHLIKTRGQQVTLRCSSQSGHNTVSWYQQALGQGPQFIFQYYREEENGRGNFPPRFSGLQFPNYSSELNVNALELDDSALYLCASSSRDRGHEQYFGPGTRLTVT.

The chain recombines TRBV30 with TRBJ1-2, with TRBD1 matching 8 bases. V lost 6 bases to trimming and J lost 2 bases; unmatched junction nucleotides: 2. CDR3 size: 12 residues. From germline, CDR1 is GTSNPN and CDR2 SVGIG (reference sequence). CDR3 loop: CACNRGNYGYTF. CDR3 DNA sequence: TGTGCCTGCAACAGGGGGAACTATGGCTACACCTTC. The full variable domain, in which reference TRBV30 and TRBJ1-2 provide the parts outside the CDR3, is SQTIHQWPATLVQPVGSPLSLECTVEGTSNPNLYWYRQAAGRGLQLLFYSVGIGQISSEVPQNLSASRPQDRQFILSSKKLLLSDSGFYLCACNRGNYGYTFGSGTRLTVV.

This clone was detected only a few times. V is TRBV11-2 and J is TRBJ1-2; D is ambiguous. The CDR3 spans 15 residues. Trimming removed 1 base from V and 4 bases from J, with 13 bases in between. Germline V gene data show CDR1 as SGHAT and CDR2 as FQNNGV. The CDR3 spells CASSLAEGVVYGYTF. The CDR3 DNA reads as TGTGCCAGCAGCTTAGCCGAGGGCGTCGTCTATGGCTACACCTTC.

The rearrangement uses TRBV6-1 and TRBJ2-7; the D gene is possibly TRBD1 (6 bases). With 7 bases removed from V and 3 bases from J, the gap between germline ends came to 16 bases. Germline-derived CDR1 and CDR2 are MNHNS and SASEGT. The CDR3 is 14 amino acids. DNA of the CDR3: TGTGCCAGCACCATGGGGCTAGGGGGCTACGAGCAGTACTTC. Residues: CASTMGLGGYEQYF.

This rearrangement joins TRBV6-6 to TRBJ1-5, with D tentatively TRBD1 (5 bases). Germline V CDR1 and CDR2: MNHNY, SVGAGI (reference sequence). The CDR3 extends over 13 amino acids. Trimming removed 2 bases from V and 7 bases from J, with 9 bases in between. The CDR3 is CASSYDWGQPQHF. The CDR3 nucleotides are TGTGCCAGCAGTTACGATTGGGGCCAGCCCCAGCATTTT.

The rearrangement joins TRBV6-5 to TRBJ1-2; D is unresolved. V was cut by 7 bases and J by 4 bases, with 16 bases left in between. The length of the CDR3 is 14 residues. The germline gives CDR1 MNHEY, CDR2 SVGAGI. CDR3 protein: CASIPRTRVYGYTF. The DNA of the CDR3 is TGTGCCAGCATCCCAAGGACGCGGGTCTATGGCTACACCTTC.

The chain recombines TRBV10-3 with TRBJ2-5; weak D call: TRBD1 (5 bases). This CDR3 is built from 14 residues. Germline V gene sequence: CDR1 ENHRY, CDR2 SYGVKD. With 0 bases removed from V and 1 base from J, the gap between germline ends came to 6 bases. The CDR3 here is CAISESGPQETQYF. For the CDR3, the DNA is TGTGCCATCAGTGAGTCGGGGCCCCAAGAGACCCAGTACTTC.

This chain joins TRBV5-1 and TRBJ2-1; tentative D call: TRBD2 (6 bases). The CDR3 is made up of 14 amino acids. From germline, CDR1 is SGHRS and CDR2 YFSETQ. V gave up 0 bases and J gave up 8 bases, with 12 bases separating them. The CDR3 is CASSLAWGEYEQFF. CDR3 bases: TGCGCCAGCAGCTTGGCCTGGGGGGAATATGAGCAGTTCTTC. Full variable domain (remainder filled in from reference TRBV5-1 and TRBJ2-1): KAGVTQTPRYLIKTRGQQVTLSCSPISGHRSVSWYQQTPGQGLQFLFEYFSETQRNKGNFPGRFSGRQFSNSRSEMNVSTLELGDSALYLCASSLAWGEYEQFFGPGTRLTVL.

This chain joins TRBV5-1 and TRBJ2-5; D possibly corresponds to TRBD1 (6 bases). This CDR3 is 15 amino acids long. Germline assignment: CDR1 SGHRS and CDR2 YFSETQ. V lost 4 bases and J lost 2, with 15 bases in between. CDR3 sequence reads: CASSRQGGQQETQYF. The CDR3 DNA is TGCGCCAGCAGCCGCCAAGGGGGACAACAAGAGACCCAGTACTTC.

The genes are TRBV28 and TRBJ2-4; 8 bases line up with TRBD2. This CDR3 is 17 amino acids long. The V and J ends lost 3 bases and 1 base, in that order; junction bases with no gene match: 8. Germline V gives CDR1 MDHEN, CDR2 SYDVKM. In nucleotides, the CDR3 is TGTGCCAGCAGTTTTTCTAGCTCGGGAGGGGCCAAAAACATTCAGTACTTC. Translating gives CASSFSSSGGAKNIQYF.

The genes are TRBV28 and TRBJ2-3; a possible D gene is TRBD2 (6 bases). V lost 2 bases and J 4 bases, leaving 19 bases between the germline ends. CDR1 is MDHEN, CDR2 SYDVKM, per germline. The CDR3 contains 17 residues. For the CDR3, the DNA is TGTGCCAGCAGTTTAATAAATCGGGGGTTTCGGTCAGATACGCAGTATTTT. Protein sequence: CASSLINRGFRSDTQYF.

The V call is TRBV28, the J call TRBJ1-3, with D possibly being TRBD1 (5 bases). CDR1 is MDHEN and CDR2 is SYDVKM in the germline V gene. The V end was cut by 3 bases, the J end by 0 bases, with 18 bases between. This CDR3 has 18 residues. The CDR3 DNA reads as TGTGCCAGCAGTTTCCGGTATAGAGGGGTAACCTCTGGAAACACCATATATTTT. Translating gives CASSFRYRGVTSGNTIYF.

Only one count was recorded for this clone. Other DNA variants within this sample encode the same CDR3. The chain uses TRBV18 and TRBJ2-4; maybe TRBD2 (6 bases). The CDR3 consists of 13 residues. Between the trimmed V and J ends, which lost 3 bases and 8 bases, there was a span of 11 bases. Germline values: CDR1 KGHSH, CDR2 LQKENI. CDR3 nucleotides: TGTGCCAGCTCACCGCCGGGACTTGACATTCAGTACTTC. It codes for CASSPPGLDIQYF.

The genes are TRBV12-5 and TRBJ2-5; 7 positions match TRBD2. V shed 4 bases and J 5 bases; nucleotides not matched to a gene: 7. Per germline, CDR1 LGHNT and CDR2 FRNRAP. CDR3 length: 14 residues. The CDR3 protein is CASGSAGDGETQYF. The CDR3 DNA follows: TGTGCTAGTGGTTCGGCGGGGGATGGGGAGACCCAGTACTTC. The full variable domain, completed using reference TRBV12-5 and TRBJ2-5, is DARVTQTPRHKVTEMGQEVTMRCQPILGHNTVFWYRQTMMQGLELLAYFRNRAPLDDSGMPKDRFSAEMPDATLATLKIQPSEPRDSAVYFCASGSAGDGETQYFGPGTRLLVL.

A single count supports this clone. The chain employs TRBV28 and TRBJ1-5, with 9 bases lining up with TRBD1. With 5 bases clipped from V and 6 bases from J, the junction kept 14 bases outside the gene matches. CDR3 length equals 17 residues. CDR1 and CDR2 from the germline V gene are MDHEN and SYDVKM. The CDR3 DNA sequence: TGTGCCAGCAGTGACCACCGGGCACAGGGGGCCCCTCAGCCCCAGCATTTT. Encoded protein: CASSDHRAQGAPQPQHF.

This clone was counted a few times. The rearrangement uses TRBV2 and TRBJ1-2; D is possibly TRBD1 (5 bases). The V gene lost 9 bases and the J gene lost 6 bases, with 11 bases spanning the gap. The germline V gene has CDR1 SNHLY and CDR2 FYNNEI. The CDR3 extends over 11 amino acids. CDR3 loop: CARLQADGYTF. The CDR3 region has the DNA TGTGCCAGATTACAGGCGGATGGCTACACCTTC.

V usage is TRBV5-1 and J usage is TRBJ1-1; D gene unclear. Trimming took off 2 bases at V and 0 bases at J, with 8 bases between the two ends. Germline CDR1 and CDR2: SGHRS and YFSETQ. The CDR3 totals 14 residues. The CDR3 is CASSFEQLNTEAFF. CDR3 bases: TGCGCCAGCAGCTTTGAACAGTTGAACACTGAAGCTTTCTTT.

J is TRBJ2-1 and V is TRBV7-3; 12 positions match TRBD2. This CDR3 region has 16 residues. V shed 6 bases and J 7 bases; nucleotides not matched to a gene: 10. The germline gives CDR1 SGHTA, CDR2 FQGTGA. CDR3 coding DNA: TGTGCCAGCAGTCGGACTAGCGGGAACCTGAGGAATGAGCAGTTCTTC. Protein product: CASSRTSGNLRNEQFF.

To note about this clone: The same CDR3 arises from other DNA sequences in this sample as well. The chain is built from TRBV9 and TRBJ2-5, with 11 bases aligning to TRBD2. The CDR3 has 15 residues. Germline V gene lookup returns CDR1 SGDLS and CDR2 YYNGEE. Trimming took 0 bases from V and 2 from J; bases not matched to a gene: 0. The CDR3 sequence is CASSVASGRQETQYF. The CDR3 nucleotides read TGTGCCAGCAGCGTAGCTAGCGGGAGGCAAGAGACCCAGTACTTC.

This clone was seen more than once but under ten times. The V and J genes are TRBV30 and TRBJ1-1, with D perhaps TRBD1 (6 bases). Per germline, CDR1 GTSNPN and CDR2 SVGIG (reference sequence). V lost 5 bases, J lost 5 bases, and 9 bases lay in between. This CDR3 contains 11 residues. CDR3 loop: CAWQGRTEAFF. CDR3 DNA sequence: TGTGCCTGGCAGGGGAGGACTGAAGCTTTCTTT.